This TCR beta chain was recorded in a study of blood T cell repertoires in COVID-19. Background on the study: T cells, B-cell-depleted T cells, or PBMCs supplied cDNA or gDNA.

Measured with immunoSEQ multiplex PCR; TCRdb has only the in-frame clones, and not every one. The sample lists hundreds of thousands of clones, approximately 88% occurring once. CDR1 DFQATT and CDR2 SNEGSKA come from the germline V gene (reference sequence). CDR3 size: 14 residues. Trimming removed 3 bases from V and 3 bases from J; junction bases left unmatched: 5. The chain has TRBV20-1 and TRBJ2-7; TRBD2 aligns across 10 bases. The sequenced material came from peripheral blood. This receptor was identified in a young woman with acute or convalescent COVID-19. The chain's CDR3 is CSASLLAGHYEQYF. The CDR3 DNA reads TGCAGTGCTAGTCTACTAGCGGGACACTACGAGCAGTACTTC.